Shown below are 18 T cell receptor beta chains from a single sample sequenced in a study of cytomegalovirus exposure and HLA in healthy donors (dated by TCRdb to the late 2010s). Libraries were made using the immunoSEQ multiplex PCR assay. The multiplex PCR relied on a mix of 60 forward primers for TCR Vbeta segments and 13 reverse primers for TCR Jbeta segments. Here the immuneACCESS table is served through TCRdb, limited to in-frame sequences with V and J called. Missing clones are a known gap in these copies; in checked studies unresolved V genes cover under half, and the rest lacks a known reason. The sample yields approximately 150,000 clones; 76% were counted once. The ten largest clones add up to around 3.1% of the sample. Source material: PBMCs. The receptors here all came from a male donor in good health and CMV-seronegative.

The rearrangement links TRBV11-3 to TRBJ2-1; 7 bases agree with TRBD2. The CDR3 has 14 residues. The ends lost 1 base at V and 4 bases at J; junction bases unmatched: 1. Germline CDR1 is SGHNT and CDR2 is YENEEA. The CDR3 loop is CASSLAGGYNEQFF. The CDR3 DNA sequence: TGTGCCAGCAGCTTAGCCGGGGGGTACAATGAGCAGTTCTTC.

The rearrangement uses TRBV6-1 and TRBJ2-7; the match to TRBD2 covers 11 bases. The CDR3 spans 15 residues. V shed 5 bases, J shed 2 bases, and the junction held 5 bases outside the gene matches. From germline, CDR1 is MNHNS and CDR2 SASEGT. The CDR3 DNA is TGTGCCAGCAGTTTACTAGCGGGGGAGCCCTACGAGCAGTACTTC. This translates into CASSLLAGEPYEQYF.

V is TRBV27 and J is TRBJ2-1; D ambiguous. Germline V lookup: CDR1 MNHEY, CDR2 SMNVEV (reference sequence). CDR3 size: 13 residues. V was clipped by 3 bases and J by 5 bases, with 8 bases between them. The CDR3 region has the DNA TGTGCCAGCAGTTTGAGTCCGGACAATGAGCAGTTCTTC. Its protein product is CASSLSPDNEQFF.

The chain combines TRBV2 with TRBJ1-1; D remains unclear. This CDR3 contains 15 residues. CDR1 is SNHLY, CDR2 FYNNEI, per germline. The germline V and J ends were trimmed by 8 bases and 0 bases, with 16 bases remaining between them. The CDR3 reads CASRTAGTMNTEAFF. DNA for the CDR3: TGTGCCAGCCGGACGGCGGGAACGATGAACACTGAAGCTTTCTTT.

The CDR3 DNA reads as TGCGCCAGCAGCTTTGAACTAGCGGGGGCCGGGGCCGACGAGCAGTACTTC. Translated: CASSFELAGAGADEQYF. This chain connects TRBV5-1 to TRBJ2-7; 11 bases are a match to TRBD2. Germline CDR1 SGHRS, CDR2 YFSETQ. V shed 2 bases and J 5 bases; nucleotides not matched to a gene: 12. The CDR3 runs to 17 residues.

J is TRBJ1-2 and V is TRBV30; D possibly corresponds to TRBD1 (6 bases). The CDR3 has 13 amino acids. Germline-derived CDR1 and CDR2 are GTSNPN and SVGIG (reference sequence). V dropped 2 bases and J dropped 3 bases, with 10 bases sitting between them. CDR3 DNA: TGTGCCTGGAGTACGGGGGGCTACTATGGCTACACCTTC. Residues: CAWSTGGYYGYTF.

The chain uses TRBV5-1 and TRBJ1-6; 8 bases match TRBD1. This CDR3 is 15 amino acids long. Germline trimming cut 4 bases from V and 7 bases from J; bases unmatched to any gene: 7. Per the germline V gene, CDR1 is SGHRS and CDR2 is YFSETQ. The CDR3 sequence is CASSPGQGRNSPLHF. In nucleotides, the CDR3 is TGCGCCAGCAGCCCTGGACAGGGCCGAAATTCACCCCTCCACTTT.

The chain links TRBV9 to TRBJ1-2; 8 nucleotides agree with TRBD1. V shed 3 bases, J shed 5 bases, and the junction held 6 bases outside the gene matches. CDR3 length: 14 amino acids. Germline V gene sequence: CDR1 SGDLS, CDR2 YYNGEE. The CDR3 protein is CASSARDRGYGYTF. In DNA, the CDR3 is TGTGCCAGCAGCGCCCGTGACAGGGGTTATGGCTACACCTTC.

The chain uses TRBV5-1 and TRBJ2-5; weak D call: TRBD1 (6 bases). The CDR3 extends over 15 amino acids. Trimming took 4 bases from V and 4 from J, leaving 17 bases between them. Germline V gives CDR1 SGHRS, CDR2 YFSETQ. In nucleotides, the CDR3 is TGCGCCAGCAGCCAAAACAGGGATCCCGGAGAGACCCAGTACTTC. It codes for CASSQNRDPGETQYF.

This clone appeared a single time. The rearrangement uses TRBV20-1 and TRBJ2-7, with 8 nucleotides matching TRBD1. Germline assignment: CDR1 DFQATT and CDR2 SNEGSKA (reference sequence). V lost 8 bases, J lost 6 bases, and 6 bases stayed unmatched. The CDR3 contains 11 residues. The CDR3 DNA reads as TGCAGTTGGCAGGGGGCTCCCGAGCAGTACTTC. Its translation is CSWQGAPEQYF.

The genes are TRBV7-2 and TRBJ2-3; 11 nucleotides agree with TRBD2. CDR3 length equals 18 residues. Germline assignment: CDR1 SGHTA and CDR2 FQGNSA. The ends lost 0 bases at V and 2 bases at J; junction bases unmatched: 7. The CDR3, as DNA: TGTGCCAGCAGCTTAGCCCGGCTAGCGGGAGGCCTCACAGATACGCAGTATTTT. The encoded protein is CASSLARLAGGLTDTQYF.

Comment on this clone: This sample also contains other DNA sequences that code for the same CDR3. This rearrangement joins TRBV4-1 to TRBJ2-7, with D perhaps matching TRBD2 (6 bases). The CDR3 has 19 residues. V shed 3 bases and J shed 0 bases, with 24 bases lying between them. Germline V gene lookup returns CDR1 MGHRA and CDR2 YSYEKL. The CDR3 sequence: CASSQVVDFSEGSSYEQYF. For the CDR3, the DNA is TGCGCCAGCAGCCAGGTTGTGGATTTTTCGGAGGGTAGCTCCTACGAGCAGTACTTC.

The genes are TRBV19 and TRBJ2-5; 10 bases line up with TRBD1. This CDR3 has 15 amino acids. V lost 5 bases, J lost 3 bases, and 6 bases stayed unmatched. Germline assignment: CDR1 LNHDA and CDR2 SQIVND (reference sequence). CDR3 sequence (DNA): TGTGCCAGTAGTCAAAGGACAGGGGGTAAAGAGACCCAGTACTTC. It specifies CASSQRTGGKETQYF.

The chain carries TRBV5-5 and TRBJ1-2, with 10 bases matching TRBD1. The V segment lost 3 bases and the J segment 6 bases; nucleotides outside the gene matches: 8. The CDR3 length is 15 residues. From germline, CDR1 is SGHKS and CDR2 YYEKEE (reference sequence). This CDR3 is CASSSKTGGFHGYTF. The CDR3 DNA follows: TGTGCCAGCAGCTCTAAGACAGGGGGCTTTCATGGCTACACCTTC.

This rearrangement joins TRBV20-1 to TRBJ1-2; D gene ambiguous. The V end lost 3 bases, the J end lost 12 bases, and 14 bases lay between the germline ends. The CDR3 sequence is 11 residues long. Germline V gives CDR1 DFQATT, CDR2 SNEGSKA (reference sequence). CDR3 nucleotides: TGCAGTGCTAGGACGACGGGGTTTAACACCTTC. This codes for CSARTTGFNTF.

The V gene is TRBV9, the J gene TRBJ1-5; 7 bases align to TRBD1. Germline loops: CDR1 SGDLS, CDR2 YYNGEE. The V segment lost 3 bases and the J segment 3 bases; nucleotides outside the gene matches: 6. The CDR3 extends over 15 amino acids. The CDR3 spells CASSAPGTVNQPQHF. In DNA, the CDR3 is TGTGCCAGCAGCGCCCCCGGGACAGTCAATCAGCCCCAGCATTTT.

The rearrangement joins TRBV30 to TRBJ2-2, with unresolved D. V dropped 4 bases and J dropped 4 bases, with 10 bases sitting between them. The CDR3 runs to 13 residues. CDR1 is GTSNPN, CDR2 SVGIG, per germline (reference sequence). DNA for the CDR3: TGTGCCTGGAATTGGCGGTCCACCGGGGAGCTGTTTTTT. Translated: CAWNWRSTGELFF.

This clone came up once. The rearrangement joins TRBV27 to TRBJ2-3; D not resolved. Germline V gene lookup returns CDR1 MNHEY and CDR2 SMNVEV (reference sequence). V was cut by 4 bases and J by 0 bases, with 5 bases left in between. There are 13 residues in the CDR3. CDR3 bases: TGTGCCAGCAGTTGGAGTAGCACAGATACGCAGTATTTT. Protein product: CASSWSSTDTQYF.